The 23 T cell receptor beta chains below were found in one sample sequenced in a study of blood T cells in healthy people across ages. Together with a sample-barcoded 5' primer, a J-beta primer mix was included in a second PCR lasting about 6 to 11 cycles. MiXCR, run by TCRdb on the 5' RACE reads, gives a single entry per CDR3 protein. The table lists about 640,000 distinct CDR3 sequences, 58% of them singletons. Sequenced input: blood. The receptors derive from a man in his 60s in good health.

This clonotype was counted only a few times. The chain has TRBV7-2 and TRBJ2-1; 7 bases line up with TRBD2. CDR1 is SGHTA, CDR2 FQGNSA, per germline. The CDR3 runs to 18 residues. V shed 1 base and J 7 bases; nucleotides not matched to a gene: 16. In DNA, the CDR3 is TGTGCCAGCAGCTTAGGTATCCGCTGGGGGGAGGGTTTAAATGAGCAGTTCTTC. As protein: CASSLGIRWGEGLNEQFF.

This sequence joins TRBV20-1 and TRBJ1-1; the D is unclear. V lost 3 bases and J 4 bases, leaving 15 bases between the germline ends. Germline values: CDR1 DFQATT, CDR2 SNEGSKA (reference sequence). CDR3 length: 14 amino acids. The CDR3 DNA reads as TGCAGTGCTAGCCCCACCTCGGGGATCACTGAAGCTTTCTTT. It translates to CSASPTSGITEAFF.

The CDR3 loop is CSARDQPRGPSTDTQYF. The DNA of the CDR3 is TGCAGTGCTAGAGACCAGCCCAGGGGGCCTAGCACAGATACGCAGTATTTT. The V and J genes are TRBV20-1 and TRBJ2-3; TRBD1 aligns across 8 bases. Germline-derived CDR1 and CDR2 are DFQATT and SNEGSKA (reference sequence). This CDR3 has 17 residues. V lost 0 bases to trimming and J lost 0 bases; unmatched junction nucleotides: 8.

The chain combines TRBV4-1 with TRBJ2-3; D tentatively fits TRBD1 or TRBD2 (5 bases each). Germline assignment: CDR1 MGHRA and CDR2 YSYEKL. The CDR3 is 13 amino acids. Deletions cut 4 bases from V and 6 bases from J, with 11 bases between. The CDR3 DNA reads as TGCGCCAGCAGCCTTAGAGGGGAGGATACGCAGTATTTT. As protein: CASSLRGEDTQYF.

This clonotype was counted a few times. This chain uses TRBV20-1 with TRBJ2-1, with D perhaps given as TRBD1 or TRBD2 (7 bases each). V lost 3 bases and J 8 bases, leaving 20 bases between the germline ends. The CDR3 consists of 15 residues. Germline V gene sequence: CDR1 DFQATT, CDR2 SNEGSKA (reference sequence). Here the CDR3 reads CSARSGGSRGDEQFF. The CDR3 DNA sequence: TGCAGTGCTAGGTCGGGAGGTAGCAGGGGGGATGAGCAGTTCTTC.

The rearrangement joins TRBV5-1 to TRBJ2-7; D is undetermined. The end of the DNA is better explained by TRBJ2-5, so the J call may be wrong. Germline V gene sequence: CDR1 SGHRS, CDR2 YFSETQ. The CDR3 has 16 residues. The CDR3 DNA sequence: TGCGCCAGCAGCTTGGCGCGGAACGAAGGTGGAGAGACCCAGTACTTC. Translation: CASSLARNEGGETQYF.

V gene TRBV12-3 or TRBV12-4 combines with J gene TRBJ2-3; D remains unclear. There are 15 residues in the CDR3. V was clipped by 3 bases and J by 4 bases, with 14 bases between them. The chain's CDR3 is CASSFSRTLSDTQYF. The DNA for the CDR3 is TGTGCCAGCAGTTTTAGCCGCACCCTATCAGATACGCAGTATTTT.

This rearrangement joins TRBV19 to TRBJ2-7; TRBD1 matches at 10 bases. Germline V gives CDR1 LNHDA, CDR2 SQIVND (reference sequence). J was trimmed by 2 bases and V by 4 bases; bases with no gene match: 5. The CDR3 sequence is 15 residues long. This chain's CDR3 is CASSTAGTGAYEQYF. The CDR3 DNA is TGTGCCAGTAGTACGGCGGGGACAGGGGCCTACGAGCAGTACTTC.

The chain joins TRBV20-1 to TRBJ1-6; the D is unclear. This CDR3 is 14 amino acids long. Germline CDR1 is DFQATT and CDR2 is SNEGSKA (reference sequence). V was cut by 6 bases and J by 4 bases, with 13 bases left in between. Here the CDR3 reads CSALKGQYNSPLHF. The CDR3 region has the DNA TGCAGTGCCCTCAAAGGGCAGTATAATTCACCCCTCCACTTT.

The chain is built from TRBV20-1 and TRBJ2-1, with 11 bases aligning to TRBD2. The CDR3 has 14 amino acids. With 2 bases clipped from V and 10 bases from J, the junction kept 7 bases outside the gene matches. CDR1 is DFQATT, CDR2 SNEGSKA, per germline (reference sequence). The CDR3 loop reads CSARLAGGSYEQFF. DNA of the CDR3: TGCAGTGCTAGACTAGCGGGGGGTTCCTACGAGCAGTTCTTC.

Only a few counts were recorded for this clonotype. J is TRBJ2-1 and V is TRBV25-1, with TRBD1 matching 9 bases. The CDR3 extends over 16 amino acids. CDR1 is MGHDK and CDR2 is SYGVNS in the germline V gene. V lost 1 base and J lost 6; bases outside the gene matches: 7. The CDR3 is CASSESGTGLSNEQFF. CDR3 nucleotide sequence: TGTGCCAGCAGTGAATCCGGGACAGGGCTTTCCAATGAGCAGTTCTTC.

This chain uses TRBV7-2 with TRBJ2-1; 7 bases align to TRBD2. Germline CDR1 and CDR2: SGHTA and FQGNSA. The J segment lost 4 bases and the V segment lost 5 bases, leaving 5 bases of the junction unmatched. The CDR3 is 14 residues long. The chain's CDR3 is CASSRPGLYNEQFF. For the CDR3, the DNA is TGTGCCAGCAGCCGGCCGGGACTATACAATGAGCAGTTCTTC.

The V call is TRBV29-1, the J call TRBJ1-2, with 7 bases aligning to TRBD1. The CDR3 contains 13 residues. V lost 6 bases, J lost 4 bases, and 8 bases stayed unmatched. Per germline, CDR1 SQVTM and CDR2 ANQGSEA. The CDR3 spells CSVAPGQSYGYTF. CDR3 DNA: TGCAGCGTAGCGCCGGGACAGAGCTATGGCTACACCTTC.

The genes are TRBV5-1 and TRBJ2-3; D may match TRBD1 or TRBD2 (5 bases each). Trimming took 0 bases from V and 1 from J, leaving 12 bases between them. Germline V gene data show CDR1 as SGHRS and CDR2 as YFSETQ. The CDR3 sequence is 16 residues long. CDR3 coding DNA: TGCGCCAGCAGCTTGGCCAGATTGGGACGCACAGATACGCAGTATTTT. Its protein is CASSLARLGRTDTQYF.

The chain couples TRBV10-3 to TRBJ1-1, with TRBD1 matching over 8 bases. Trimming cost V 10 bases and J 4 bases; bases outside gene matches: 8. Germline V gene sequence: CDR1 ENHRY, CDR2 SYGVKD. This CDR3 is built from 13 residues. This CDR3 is CATRTGMGTEAFF. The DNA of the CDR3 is TGTGCCACACGGACAGGGATGGGCACTGAAGCTTTCTTT.

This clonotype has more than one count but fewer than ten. The CDR3 loop reads CASNQFSDSGYTF. The CDR3 DNA follows: TGTGCCAGCAACCAGTTCTCGGACTCTGGCTACACCTTC. The V call is TRBV6-5, the J call TRBJ1-2; D is uncertain. This CDR3 region has 13 residues. Germline V gene lookup returns CDR1 MNHEY and CDR2 SVGAGI. The ends were cut back, 7 bases at V and 7 bases at J, with 16 bases in the middle.

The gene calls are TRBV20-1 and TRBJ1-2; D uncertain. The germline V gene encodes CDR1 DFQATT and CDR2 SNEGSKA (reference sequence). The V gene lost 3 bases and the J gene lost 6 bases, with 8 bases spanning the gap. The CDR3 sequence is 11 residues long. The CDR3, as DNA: TGCAGTGCTAGCGAGGGTAATGGCTACACCTTC. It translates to CSASEGNGYTF.

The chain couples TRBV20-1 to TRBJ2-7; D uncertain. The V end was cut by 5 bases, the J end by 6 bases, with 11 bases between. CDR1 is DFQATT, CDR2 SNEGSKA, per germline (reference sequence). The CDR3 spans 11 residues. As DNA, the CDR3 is TGCAGTGCTCGGGCTGGAGTCGAGCAGTACTTC. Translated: CSARAGVEQYF.

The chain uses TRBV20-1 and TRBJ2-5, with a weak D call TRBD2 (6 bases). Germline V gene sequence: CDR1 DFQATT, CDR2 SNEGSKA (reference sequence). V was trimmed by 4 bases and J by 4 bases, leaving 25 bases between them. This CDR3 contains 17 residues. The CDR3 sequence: CSATSPGGYYGGETQYF. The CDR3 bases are TGCAGTGCTACTAGCCCTGGGGGGTATTACGGTGGAGAGACCCAGTACTTC.

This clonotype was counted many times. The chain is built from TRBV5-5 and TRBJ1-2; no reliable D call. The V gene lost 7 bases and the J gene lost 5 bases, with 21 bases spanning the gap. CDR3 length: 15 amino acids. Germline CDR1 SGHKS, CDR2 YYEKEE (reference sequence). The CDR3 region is CASQASTGVRYGYTF. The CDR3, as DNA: TGTGCCAGCCAAGCTAGCACTGGAGTACGTTATGGCTACACCTTC.

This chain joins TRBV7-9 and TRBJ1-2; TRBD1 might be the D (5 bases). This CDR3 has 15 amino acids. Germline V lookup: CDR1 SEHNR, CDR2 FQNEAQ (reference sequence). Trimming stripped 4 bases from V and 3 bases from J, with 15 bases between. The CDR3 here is CASSWWGTAYYGYTF. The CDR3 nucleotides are TGTGCCAGCAGCTGGTGGGGCACGGCTTACTATGGCTACACCTTC.

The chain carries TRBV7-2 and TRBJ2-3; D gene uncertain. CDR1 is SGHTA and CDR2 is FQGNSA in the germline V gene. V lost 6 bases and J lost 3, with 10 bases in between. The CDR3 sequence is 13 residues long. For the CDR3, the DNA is TGTGCCAGCAGACCCCCCGGGACAGATACGCAGTATTTT. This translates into CASRPPGTDTQYF.

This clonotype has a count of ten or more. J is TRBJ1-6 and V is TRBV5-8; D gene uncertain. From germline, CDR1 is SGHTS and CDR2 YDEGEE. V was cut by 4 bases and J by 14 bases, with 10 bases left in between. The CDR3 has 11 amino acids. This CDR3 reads CASSPSVALHF. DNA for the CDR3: TGTGCCAGCAGCCCCAGCGTCGCCCTCCACTTT.